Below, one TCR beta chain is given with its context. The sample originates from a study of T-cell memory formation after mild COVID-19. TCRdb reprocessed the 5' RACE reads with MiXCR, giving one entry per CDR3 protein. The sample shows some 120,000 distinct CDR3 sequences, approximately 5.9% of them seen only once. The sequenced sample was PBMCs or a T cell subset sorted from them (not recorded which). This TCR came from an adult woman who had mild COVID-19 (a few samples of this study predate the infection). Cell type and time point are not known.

This CDR3 is CATSDSQGANTEAFF. In DNA form, the CDR3 reads TGTGCCACCAGTGATTCACAGGGGGCGAACACTGAAGCTTTCTTT. The chain recombines TRBV24-1 with TRBJ1-1; 9 bases fit TRBD1. CDR1 and CDR2 from the germline V gene are KGHDR and SFDVKD. The CDR3 has 15 amino acids. J was trimmed by 1 base and V by 2 bases; bases with no gene match: 1.